The clone carrying this T cell receptor beta chain was seen only once. The antigen is not known. This specimen comes from a study of blood T cell dynamics during melanoma immunotherapy. Using immunoSEQ multiplex PCR, the repertoire was profiled, and TCRdb retains in-frame clones only, with some absent. This repertoire shows 8,000 to 9,000 clones, nearly 90% found once; its top ten account for 6.3%. The study, taken as a whole, reports: Whether repertoire-driving clones were melanoma-specific could not be determined.

The time point is: week 3, after first cycle of checkpoint inhibitor. Disease control meant complete response, partial response or stable disease at 12 weeks. No patient had earlier systemic cancer treatment, concurrent immunosuppressants, or another active cancer. The material was blood, obtained from a patient treated with checkpoint blockade. The sequence was collected from a human donor with melanoma.

In DNA, the CDR3 is TGCGCCAGCAGCTTAGGGCAGGGCCAAGAGACCCAGTACTTC. Translating gives CASSLGQGQETQYF. J is TRBJ2-5 and V is TRBV5-1; tentatively, D is TRBD1 (5 bases). Germline lookup yields CDR1 SGHRS and CDR2 YFSETQ. Trimming left V 2 bases short and J 1 base short, with 9 bases between. This CDR3 is 14 amino acids long.